This T cell receptor (beta chain) was retrieved from a study of cytomegalovirus exposure and HLA in healthy donors. V shed 4 bases, J shed 2 bases, and the junction held 2 bases outside the gene matches. From germline, CDR1 is MDHEN and CDR2 SYDVKM. The CDR3 length is 14 residues. As for the donors, each was a healthy bone marrow donor. Amplification used 60 Vbeta primers and 13 Jbeta primers. Sequencing was performed with immunoSEQ multiplex PCR; in TCRdb, only in-frame clones are kept and a portion is missing. The repertoire includes about 82,000 clones, over 75% of them detected once, and approximately 3.2% sits in the top ten. This clone showed up just a few times. The antigen is unknown. The study's findings and limits: TCR beta sequences reportedly predicted the HLA-A and HLA-B alleles of most subjects accurately. It was taken for granted in presence/absence analyses that sequencing depth across donors was roughly uniform. V- and J-gene trimming in TCR beta was tied to a missense DCLRE1C variant by an analysis performed later.

Input material: PBMCs. This rearrangement joins TRBV28 to TRBJ1-5; 7 bases align to TRBD1. The TCR sequence derives from a man aged 50-59 years in good health and CMV-seronegative. CDR3 residues: CASSWGTGNQPQHF. CDR3 DNA sequence: TGTGCCAGCAGTTGGGGGACAGGCAATCAGCCCCAGCATTTT.